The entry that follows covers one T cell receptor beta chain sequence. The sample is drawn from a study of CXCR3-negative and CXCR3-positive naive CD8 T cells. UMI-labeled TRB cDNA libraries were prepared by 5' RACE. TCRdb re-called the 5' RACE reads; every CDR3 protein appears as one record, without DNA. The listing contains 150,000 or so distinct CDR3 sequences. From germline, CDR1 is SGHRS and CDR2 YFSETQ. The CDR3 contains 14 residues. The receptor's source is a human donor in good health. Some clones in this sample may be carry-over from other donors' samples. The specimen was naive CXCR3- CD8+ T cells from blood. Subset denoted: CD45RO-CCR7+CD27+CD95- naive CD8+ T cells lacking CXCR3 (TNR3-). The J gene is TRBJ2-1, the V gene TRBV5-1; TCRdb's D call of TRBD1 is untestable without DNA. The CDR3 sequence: CASSPSSRHNEQFF.